One and the same sample provided the 27 T cell receptor beta chains below, sequenced in a study of T cells in women clearing cervical HPV infection. Sequencing used immunoSEQ multiplex PCR; TCRdb keeps in-frame clones, though not all of them. Its listing shows tens of thousands of clones. The specimen was blood buffy coat. These TCRs come from a woman between 18 and 70 years old with a cervical HPV16 infection that either progressed to CIN3+ or cleared (not recorded which).

The sequenced CDR3 bases are TGTGCCAGCAGCTTAGCAGGGGCAGGGGCCGCTGGAAGGACTGAA. Its translation is CASSLAGAGAAGRTE. The full CDR3 protein is CASSLAGAGAAGRTEAFF. The chain joins TRBV7-2 to TRBJ1-1, with D possibly TRBD1 on 6 matching bases. The CDR3 is cut off 3 residues early in the read; its end comes from the germline J gene. The CDR3 loop spans 18 amino acids. Germline V gives CDR1 SGHTA, CDR2 FQGNSA. The V gene lost 0 bases and the J gene lost 5 bases, with 22 bases spanning the gap.

About this clone itself: Read data end 3 residues before the CDR3 end; the end is taken from the germline J gene. This chain connects TRBV19 to TRBJ2-2, with D tentatively TRBD1 (6 bases). CDR1 and CDR2 from the germline V gene are LNHDA and SQIVND (reference sequence). The CDR3 consists of 14 residues. The part of the CDR3 DNA that was read is TGTGCCAGTAGTACAGGGGCTGGGGCCAACGTG. Translation gives CASSTGAGANV. The CDR3 as a whole reads CASSTGAGANVLFF. The entire variable domain, with the rest obtained from reference TRBV19 and TRBJ2-2, is as follows: DGGITQSPKYLFRKEGQNVTLSCEQNLNHDAMYWYRQDPGQGLRLIYYSQIVNDFQKGDIAEGYSVSREKKESFPLTVTSAQKNPTAFYLCASSTGAGANVLFFGEGSRLTVL.

Comment on this clone: The read comes to an end 3 residues before the CDR3 does, leaving the germline J gene to fill in the end. The genes are TRBV2 and TRBJ2-3, with 8 bases identical to TRBD2. From germline, CDR1 is SNHLY and CDR2 FYNNEI. The CDR3 totals 16 residues. CDR3 bases read: TGTGCCAGCAGTGAGTCCCTCGGACTAGCAAAAGAGACG. Amino acid sequence: CASSESLGLAKET. The whole CDR3 sequence is CASSESLGLAKETQYF.

With respect to this clone: The read terminates 3 residues before the CDR3 end, so the remaining end is supplied by the germline J gene. This rearrangement joins TRBV14 to TRBJ2-3; TRBD2 matches 9 bases. CDR1 is SGHDN, CDR2 FVKESK, per germline. The CDR3 consists of 16 residues. The DNA read from the CDR3 is TGTGCCAGCAGCCAAGGTGGCGGGGGGGCAGTTTCGACG. It encodes CASSQGGGGAVST. The CDR3 in its entirety is CASSQGGGGAVSTQYF.

About this clone itself: With the read ending 3 residues before the CDR3 end, the germline J gene is used to fill in that end. The V call is TRBV11-3, the J call TRBJ2-1, with TRBD2 identical over 9 bases. The CDR3 sequence is 15 residues long. Trimming took 3 bases from V and 9 from J; bases not matched to a gene: 9. Germline CDR1 SGHNT, CDR2 YENEEA. Partial CDR3 DNA: TGTGCCAGCAGCTTGGGTAGCGGGGGATATCCTGAG. Translated: CASSLGSGGYPE. The CDR3 as a whole reads CASSLGSGGYPEQFF.

As regards this clone: The CDR3 is cut off 3 residues early in the read; its end comes from the germline J gene. The chain joins TRBV5-1 to TRBJ2-5; TRBD2 matches 9 bases. V was pared by 4 bases and J by 2 bases, with 9 bases of the junction left unmatched. Germline-derived CDR1 and CDR2 are SGHRS and YFSETQ. This CDR3 has 16 amino acids. The covered CDR3 bases are TGCGCCAGCAGCCGATTTAGCGGGAGAGGACAAGAGACC. Its translation is CASSRFSGRGQET. The whole CDR3 sequence reads CASSRFSGRGQETQYF.

With regard to this clone: The CDR3 end lies 3 residues beyond the end of the read and is filled in from the germline J gene. The chain joins TRBV30 to TRBJ1-2, with 12 bases aligning to TRBD1. The ends lost 4 bases at V and 0 bases at J; junction bases unmatched: 9. The CDR3 is 17 amino acids. Per germline, CDR1 GTSNPN and CDR2 SVGIG (reference sequence). CDR3 bases read: TGTGCCTGGATCACGCCGGGACAGGGGGCAGCTAACTATGGC. It yields the protein CAWITPGQGAANYG. Given in full, the CDR3 is CAWITPGQGAANYGYTF.

With regard to this clone: The read halts 3 residues ahead of the CDR3 end, with the missing end drawn from the germline J gene. This chain connects TRBV7-2 to TRBJ2-5; 8 bases map to TRBD2. CDR3 size: 14 residues. J gave up 1 base and V 5 bases, and 3 bases lay outside the gene matches. In germline, CDR1 is SGHTA, CDR2 FQGNSA. The part of the CDR3 DNA that was read is TGTGCCAGCAGCCGCGGGGGGAGCCAAGAGACC. Residues: CASSRGGSQET. The whole CDR3 sequence reads CASSRGGSQETQYF.

To note about this clone: The CDR3 end lies 3 residues beyond the end of the read and is filled in from the germline J gene. The gene calls are TRBV10-3 and TRBJ2-5; D uncertain. Germline lookup yields CDR1 ENHRY and CDR2 SYGVKD. Trimming cost V 11 bases and J 6 bases, with 16 bases left between them. This CDR3 comprises 12 residues. The CDR3 loop is CASSLNDKTQYF. The sequenced part of the CDR3 DNA is TGTGCCTCGAGCCTTAATGACAAGACC.

This CDR3 reads CASSDGTVIGQLWTQYF. The sequenced part of the CDR3 DNA is TGTGCCAGCAGTGACGGGACAGTGATTGGACAATTGTGGACG. The chain uses TRBV6-4 and TRBJ2-3, with 7 bases matching TRBD1. The CDR3 end lies 3 residues beyond the end of the read and is filled in from the germline J gene. The CDR3 is made up of 17 amino acids. The germline V gene has CDR1 MRHNA and CDR2 SNTAGT.

On this clone itself: The read ends 3 residues shy of where the CDR3 ends; the end is completed using the germline J gene. The V and J genes are TRBV30 and TRBJ2-7, with 8 bases identical to TRBD1. This CDR3 is built from 15 residues. Germline assignment: CDR1 GTSNPN and CDR2 SVGIG (reference sequence). V trimming: 1 base; J trimming: 4 bases; junction bases outside the gene matches: 9. CDR3 bases read: TGTGCCTGGAGTGACCCCTCATGGACAGGGTACGAG. As protein: CAWSDPSWTGYE. The whole CDR3 is CAWSDPSWTGYEQYF.

Regarding this clone: The read falls 3 residues short of the CDR3 end, and the missing part is taken from the germline J gene. The J gene is TRBJ1-4, the V gene TRBV5-1; TRBD1 matches at 8 bases. CDR3 length: 16 residues. Germline V lookup: CDR1 SGHRS, CDR2 YFSETQ. J lost 5 bases, V lost 4 bases, and 10 bases had no gene match. CDR3 amino acids: CASSQGPGQANEKLFF. Partial CDR3 DNA: TGCGCCAGCAGCCAGGGGCCGGGACAGGCGAATGAAAAA.

Notes on this clone: With the read ending 3 residues before the CDR3 end, the germline J gene is used to fill in that end. The sample contains more than one DNA sequence encoding this CDR3. The V gene is TRBV7-2, the J gene TRBJ1-1; D might be TRBD1 (6 bases). CDR1 SGHTA and CDR2 FQGNSA come from the germline V gene. CDR3 length equals 15 residues. The ends were cut back, 4 bases at V and 1 base at J, with 13 bases in the middle. CDR3 residues: CASSSLTGWNTEAFF. The covered CDR3 bases are TGTGCCAGCAGCTCCTTGACAGGTTGGAACACTGAA.

As regards this clone: Read coverage stops 3 residues before the CDR3 terminus; the germline J gene supplies the remainder. The chain uses TRBV5-1 and TRBJ2-2; 9 nucleotides match TRBD2. The CDR3 runs 19 residues. Trimming cost V 5 bases and J 7 bases; bases outside gene matches: 21. Germline assignment: CDR1 SGHRS and CDR2 YFSETQ. CDR3 DNA, as far as it was read: TGCGCCAGCAGGTACCGGGGCGGATTAGCGGGAGTTTTCCACGGGGAG. Translating gives CASRYRGGLAGVFHGE. The whole CDR3 protein reads CASRYRGGLAGVFHGELFF.

A note on this clone: The CDR3 is cut off 3 residues early in the read; its end comes from the germline J gene. This chain uses TRBV20-1 with TRBJ2-2; 11 bases map to TRBD2. V shed 2 bases and J 4 bases; nucleotides not matched to a gene: 3. The CDR3 runs 15 residues. Germline lookup yields CDR1 DFQATT and CDR2 SNEGSKA (reference sequence). Here the CDR3 reads CSARTSGSRTGELFF. Incomplete CDR3 DNA: TGCAGTGCTAGAACTAGCGGGAGCCGCACCGGGGAG.

With regard to this clone: Read sequence stops 3 residues before the CDR3 end, and the germline J gene provides the missing end. This sequence joins TRBV2 and TRBJ1-5; D call uncertain. This CDR3 comprises 14 residues. The V gene lost 6 bases and the J gene lost 1 base, with 10 bases spanning the gap. Germline lookup yields CDR1 SNHLY and CDR2 FYNNEI. CDR3 loop: CASSPGVSNQPQHF. Partial CDR3 DNA: TGTGCCAGCAGCCCCGGGGTGAGCAATCAGCCC.

As concerns this clone: The DNA ends 3 residues before the CDR3 does, and the rest of the CDR3 is filled in from the germline J gene. The chain has TRBV7-3 and TRBJ2-2, with 7 nucleotides matching TRBD1. The ends lost 5 bases at V and 5 bases at J; junction bases unmatched: 2. This CDR3 has 13 amino acids. Germline lookup yields CDR1 SGHTA and CDR2 FQGTGA. CDR3 region: CASSTTGTGELFF. CDR3 bases read: TGTGCCAGCAGCACGACAGGGACCGGGGAG. Full variable domain (outside the CDR3, taken from reference TRBV7-3 and TRBJ2-2): GAGVSQTPSNKVTEKGKYVELRCDPISGHTALYWYRQSLGQGPEFLIYFQGTGAADDSGLPNDRFFAVRPEGSVSTLKIQRTERGDSAVYLCASSTTGTGELFFGEGSRLTVL.

As for this clone: The CDR3 end falls 3 residues outside the read, so it is completed with the germline J gene. V is TRBV20-1 and J is TRBJ1-6; D gene ambiguous. Per the germline V gene, CDR1 is DFQATT and CDR2 is SNEGSKA (reference sequence). The CDR3 has 14 residues. Trimming shortened V by 0 bases and J by 4 bases, and 7 bases separated the two germline ends. CDR3: CSARDGSYNSPLHF. The CDR3 bases that were read are TGCAGTGCTAGAGATGGCAGTTATAATTCACCC.

To note about this clone: The sequenced fragment ends 3 residues before the CDR3 boundary, so the rest is inferred from the germline J gene. The chain employs TRBV19 and TRBJ1-3, with D uncertain. Germline V lookup: CDR1 LNHDA, CDR2 SQIVND (reference sequence). V was cut by 6 bases and J by 7 bases, with 13 bases left in between. The CDR3 sequence is 13 residues long. CDR3 amino acids: CASRAGSGNTIYF. The sequenced CDR3 bases are TGTGCCAGTAGAGCGGGCAGTGGGAACACC.

As concerns this clone: Read coverage stops 3 residues before the CDR3 terminus; the germline J gene supplies the remainder. This rearrangement joins TRBV7-3 to TRBJ2-1; maybe TRBD2 (6 bases). CDR3 length: 13 amino acids. Germline values: CDR1 SGHTA, CDR2 FQGTGA. V dropped 5 bases and J dropped 9 bases, with 14 bases sitting between them. CDR3 DNA, as far as it was read: TGTGCCAGCAGCCTGGGGGGAGCCGGTGAG. This sequence encodes CASSLGGAGE. From start to end, the CDR3 is CASSLGGAGEQFF.

Of note for this clone: Read coverage stops 3 residues before the CDR3 terminus; the germline J gene supplies the remainder. V gene TRBV19 combines with J gene TRBJ2-7, with D possibly TRBD1 on 5 matching bases. V was clipped by 4 bases and J by 6 bases, with 13 bases between them. The CDR3 is made up of 13 amino acids. Germline CDR1 is LNHDA and CDR2 is SQIVND (reference sequence). This CDR3 reads CASSTPAGFEQYF. CDR3 DNA (partial): TGTGCCAGTAGTACCCCTGCAGGGTTCGAG. Based on the CDR3 plus reference TRBV19 and TRBJ2-7, the full variable domain is DGGITQSPKYLFRKEGQNVTLSCEQNLNHDAMYWYRQDPGQGLRLIYYSQIVNDFQKGDIAEGYSVSREKKESFPLTVTSAQKNPTAFYLCASSTPAGFEQYFGPGTRLTVT.

On this clone: The read terminates 3 residues ahead of where the CDR3 ends, so the germline J gene completes it. The rearrangement links TRBV18 to TRBJ2-4; 7 nucleotides agree with TRBD2. Germline V gene sequence: CDR1 KGHSH, CDR2 LQKENI. This CDR3 comprises 14 residues. CDR3: CASSQGLGDYGQYF. The CDR3 DNA, read in part, is TGTGCCAGCTCACAAGGGCTGGGGGACTATGGT.

A note on this clone: The CDR3 extends 3 residues past the end of the read, so its final part is completed from the germline J gene. The rearrangement links TRBV20-1 to TRBJ2-7; 8 positions agree with TRBD2. Germline lookup yields CDR1 DFQATT and CDR2 SNEGSKA (reference sequence). The CDR3 extends over 19 amino acids. V was pared by 1 base and J by 3 bases, with 20 bases of the junction left unmatched. CDR3: CSARALEPLSGGGNYEQYF. The covered CDR3 bases are TGCAGTGCTAGAGCCCTAGAGCCCCTCTCGGGGGGGGGTAACTACGAG.

A remark on this clone: The CDR3 end falls 3 residues outside the read, so it is completed with the germline J gene. The chain combines TRBV20-1 with TRBJ1-1; the D gene is possibly TRBD1 (6 bases). The CDR3 contains 14 residues. Germline loops: CDR1 DFQATT, CDR2 SNEGSKA (reference sequence). V was clipped by 0 bases and J by 0 bases, with 8 bases between them. The part of the CDR3 DNA that was read is TGCAGTGCTAGAGATGGGGGCATGAACACTGAA. Translated: CSARDGGMNTE. The whole CDR3 sequence is CSARDGGMNTEAFF.

As for this clone: With the read ending 3 residues before the CDR3 end, the germline J gene is used to fill in that end. V and J are TRBV7-6 and TRBJ2-4, with no clear D. The CDR3 consists of 14 residues. Germline values: CDR1 SGHVS, CDR2 FNYEAQ. The CDR3 bases that were read are TGTGCCAGCAGCTTTTCCGGGTCCGAAGAGACT. Translated: CASSFSGSEET. The full CDR3 protein reads CASSFSGSEETQYF.

In the case of this clone: The read ends 3 residues shy of where the CDR3 ends; the end is completed using the germline J gene. The J gene is TRBJ2-7, the V gene TRBV18; 8 bases agree with TRBD1. CDR3 length: 14 amino acids. The V and J ends lost 4 bases and 2 bases, in that order; junction bases with no gene match: 4. From germline, CDR1 is KGHSH and CDR2 LQKENI. Incomplete CDR3 DNA: TGTGCCAGCTCACTCGGACAGGGAACCTACGAG. This gives the protein CASSLGQGTYE. The entire CDR3 protein is CASSLGQGTYEQYF.

Details on this clone: The CDR3 end is not reached by the read, which stops 3 residues before it; the germline J gene fills it in. The chain links TRBV7-9 to TRBJ1-2, with D unclear. This CDR3 region has 14 residues. Germline V lookup: CDR1 SEHNR, CDR2 FQNEAQ (reference sequence). With 2 bases removed from V and 2 bases from J, the gap between germline ends came to 9 bases. This CDR3 is CASSLMYNNYGYTF. The DNA read from the CDR3 is TGTGCCAGCAGCTTAATGTACAACAACTATGGC. Combining the CDR3 with reference TRBV7-9 and TRBJ1-2 gives the whole variable domain DTGVSQNPRHKITKRGQNVTFRCDPISEHNRLYWYRQTLGQGPEFLTYFQNEAQLEKSRLLSDRFSAERPKGSFSTLEIQRTEQGDSAMYLCASSLMYNNYGYTFGSGTRLTVV.